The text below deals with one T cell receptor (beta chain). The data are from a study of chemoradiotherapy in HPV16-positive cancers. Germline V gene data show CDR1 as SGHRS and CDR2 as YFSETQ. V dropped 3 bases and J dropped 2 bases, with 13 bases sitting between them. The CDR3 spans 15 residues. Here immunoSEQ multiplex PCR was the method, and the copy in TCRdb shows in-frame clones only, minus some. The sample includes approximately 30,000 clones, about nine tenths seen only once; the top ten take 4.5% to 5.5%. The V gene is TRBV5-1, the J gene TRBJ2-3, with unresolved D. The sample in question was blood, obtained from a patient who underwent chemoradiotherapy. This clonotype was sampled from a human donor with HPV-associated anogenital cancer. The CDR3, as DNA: TGCGCCAGCAGCTCGGACGGATACTTCACAGATACGCAGTATTTT. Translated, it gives CASSSDGYFTDTQYF.